The 9 T cell receptor beta chains below come from one sample, sequenced in a study of blood T cell repertoires in COVID-19. Measured with immunoSEQ multiplex PCR; TCRdb has only the in-frame clones, and not every one. Of around 300,000 clones in the sample, 80% to 90% were seen once. The sample taken for sequencing was peripheral blood. These receptors were collected from a young woman with active or convalescent COVID-19.

This clone appeared a few times. The chain has TRBV7-9 and TRBJ2-7; 8 bases match TRBD1. Germline assignment: CDR1 SEHNR and CDR2 FQNEAQ (reference sequence). The CDR3 spans 15 residues. Trimming took 2 bases from V and 0 from J; bases not matched to a gene: 3. Written as DNA, the CDR3 is TGTGCCAGCAGCTTATCGACAGGGGACTCCTACGAGCAGTACTTC. Translation gives CASSLSTGDSYEQYF.

The chain carries TRBV5-5 and TRBJ2-5; a weak D match, TRBD1 (6 bases). The CDR3 runs to 12 residues. Trimming removed 4 bases from V and 5 bases from J, with 9 bases in between. Germline CDR1 reads SGHKS; CDR2 reads YYEKEE (reference sequence). The CDR3 DNA reads TGTGCCAGCAGCCGTCAGGGGGAGACCCAGTACTTC. This codes for CASSRQGETQYF.

CDR3: CASSLVLRVGAPPDTQYF. CDR3 bases: TGCGCCAGCAGCTTGGTACTCCGGGTGGGAGCTCCCCCAGATACGCAGTATTTT. This sequence joins TRBV5-1 and TRBJ2-3; tentative D call: TRBD2 (5 bases). V was cut by 0 bases and J by 4 bases, with 21 bases left in between. The CDR3 extends over 18 amino acids. Per the germline V gene, CDR1 is SGHRS and CDR2 is YFSETQ.

The genes are TRBV7-8 and TRBJ1-1, with 7 bases aligning to TRBD1. CDR3 length: 15 amino acids. Trimming cost V 5 bases and J 1 base; bases outside gene matches: 7. Germline V gives CDR1 SGHVS, CDR2 FQNEAQ. The CDR3 loop is CASSTSGGRNTEAFF. The CDR3 DNA is TGTGCCAGCAGCACATCAGGGGGACGGAACACTGAAGCTTTCTTT.

Many counts were recorded for this clone. The chain is built from TRBV6-2 or TRBV6-3 and TRBJ2-7; 9 nucleotides line up with TRBD1. Germline-derived CDR1 and CDR2 are MNHEY and SVGEGT. There are 14 residues in the CDR3. Germline trimming cut 0 bases from V and 3 bases from J; bases unmatched to any gene: 0. In DNA, the CDR3 is TGTGCCAGCAGTTACTCGACAGGGGGCTACGAGCAGTACTTC. Amino acids: CASSYSTGGYEQYF.

The chain joins TRBV11-3 to TRBJ2-4, with a tentative D call TRBD1 (5 bases). This CDR3 comprises 17 residues. Germline V gene data show CDR1 as SGHNT and CDR2 as YENEEA. With 6 bases removed from V and 0 bases from J, the gap between germline ends came to 18 bases. This CDR3 is CASRGTSGALAKNIQYF. The CDR3 DNA follows: TGTGCCAGCAGGGGAACTTCTGGGGCCCTAGCCAAAAACATTCAGTACTTC.

The CDR3 DNA reads as TGCAGCGTTGTACCCGGGACAGGCAATTCACCCCTCCACTTT. This sequence encodes CSVVPGTGNSPLHF. V usage is TRBV29-1 and J usage is TRBJ1-6; 8 bases match TRBD1. CDR3 length: 14 amino acids. Germline V gives CDR1 SQVTM, CDR2 ANQGSEA. V was pared by 4 bases and J by 7 bases, with 6 bases of the junction left unmatched.

V and J are TRBV7-2 and TRBJ2-3; D is perhaps TRBD2 (6 bases). V gave up 5 bases and J gave up 3 bases, with 18 bases separating them. The CDR3 covers 16 residues. The V gene's germline CDR1 is SGHTA and CDR2 FQGNSA. The CDR3 bases are TGTGCCAGCAGCCCCGGAGGGGCCTTTGGGACAGATACGCAGTATTTT. Its protein is CASSPGGAFGTDTQYF.

This clone was detected only a few times. The V gene is TRBV9, the J gene TRBJ1-1; 9 positions agree with TRBD1. This CDR3 is 17 amino acids long. The junction had 10 bases not matched to a gene; V was cut back by 0 bases and J by 4 bases. Germline V CDR1 and CDR2: SGDLS, YYNGEE. CDR3 bases: TGTGCCAGCAGCGTAGTCCCGGGACAGGGTTTAGGCACTGAAGCTTTCTTT. Protein sequence: CASSVVPGQGLGTEAFF.